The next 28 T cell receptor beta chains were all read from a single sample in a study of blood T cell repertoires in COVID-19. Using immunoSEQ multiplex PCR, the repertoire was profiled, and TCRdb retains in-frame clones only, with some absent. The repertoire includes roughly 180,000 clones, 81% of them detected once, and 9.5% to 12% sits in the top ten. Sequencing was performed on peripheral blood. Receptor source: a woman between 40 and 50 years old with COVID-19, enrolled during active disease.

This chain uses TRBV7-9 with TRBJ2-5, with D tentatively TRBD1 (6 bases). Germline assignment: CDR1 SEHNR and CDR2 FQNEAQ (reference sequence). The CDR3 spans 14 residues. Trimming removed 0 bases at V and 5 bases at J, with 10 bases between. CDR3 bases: TGTGCCAGCAGCTTAGCTGATGGACAGGAGACCCAGTACTTC. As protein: CASSLADGQETQYF.

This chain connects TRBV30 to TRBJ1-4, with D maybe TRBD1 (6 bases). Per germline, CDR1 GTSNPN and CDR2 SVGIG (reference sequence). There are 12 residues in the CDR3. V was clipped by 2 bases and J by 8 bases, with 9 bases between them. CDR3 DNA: TGTGCCTGGAGTCCAGGGACAGAAAAACTGTTTTTT. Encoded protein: CAWSPGTEKLFF.

This CDR3 reads CASSLGSGGTEAFF. The CDR3 bases are TGCGCCAGCAGCTTGGGTTCAGGGGGCACTGAAGCTTTCTTT. This chain uses TRBV5-1 with TRBJ1-1; 7 nucleotides align to TRBD1. From germline, CDR1 is SGHRS and CDR2 YFSETQ. After removal of 0 bases from V and 4 bases from J, the junction contained 3 bases not matched to a gene. The CDR3 spans 14 residues.

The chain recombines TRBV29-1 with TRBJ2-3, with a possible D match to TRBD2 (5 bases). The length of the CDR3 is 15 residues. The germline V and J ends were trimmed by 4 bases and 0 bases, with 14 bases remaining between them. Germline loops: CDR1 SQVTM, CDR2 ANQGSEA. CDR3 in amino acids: CSVGFVAGSTDTQYF. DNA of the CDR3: TGCAGCGTTGGGTTTGTGGCGGGTAGCACAGATACGCAGTATTTT.

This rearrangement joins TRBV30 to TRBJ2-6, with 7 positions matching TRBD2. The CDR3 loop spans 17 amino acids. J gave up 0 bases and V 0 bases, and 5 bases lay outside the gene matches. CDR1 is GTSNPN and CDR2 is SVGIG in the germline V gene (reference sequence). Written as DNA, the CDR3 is TGTGCCTGGAGTGTATTAGCGGGCAACTCTGGGGCCAACGTCCTGACTTTC. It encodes CAWSVLAGNSGANVLTF. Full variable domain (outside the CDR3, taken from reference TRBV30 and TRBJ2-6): SQTIHQWPATLVQPVGSPLSLECTVEGTSNPNLYWYRQAAGRGLQLLFYSVGIGQISSEVPQNLSASRPQDRQFILSSKKLLLSDSGFYLCAWSVLAGNSGANVLTFGAGSRLTVL.

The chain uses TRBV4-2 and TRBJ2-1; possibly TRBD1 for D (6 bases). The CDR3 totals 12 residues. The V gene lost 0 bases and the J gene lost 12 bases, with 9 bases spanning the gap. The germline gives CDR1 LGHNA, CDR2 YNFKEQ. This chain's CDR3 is CASSQDSTGQFF. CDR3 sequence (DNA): TGTGCCAGCAGCCAAGATTCGACAGGGCAGTTCTTC.

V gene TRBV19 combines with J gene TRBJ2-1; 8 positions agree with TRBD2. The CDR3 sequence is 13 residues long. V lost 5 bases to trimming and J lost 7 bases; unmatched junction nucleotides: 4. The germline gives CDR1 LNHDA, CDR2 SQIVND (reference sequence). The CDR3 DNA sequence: TGTGCCAGTAGTTCAGCGGGAGTTAATGAGCAGTTCTTC. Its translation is CASSSAGVNEQFF.

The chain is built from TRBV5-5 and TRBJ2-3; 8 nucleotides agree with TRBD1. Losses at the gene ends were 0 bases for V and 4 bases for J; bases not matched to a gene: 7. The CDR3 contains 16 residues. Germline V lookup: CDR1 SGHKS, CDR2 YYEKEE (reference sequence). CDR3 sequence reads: CASSLEDRAGSDTQYF. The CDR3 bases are TGTGCCAGCAGCTTGGAGGACAGGGCGGGATCAGATACGCAGTATTTT.

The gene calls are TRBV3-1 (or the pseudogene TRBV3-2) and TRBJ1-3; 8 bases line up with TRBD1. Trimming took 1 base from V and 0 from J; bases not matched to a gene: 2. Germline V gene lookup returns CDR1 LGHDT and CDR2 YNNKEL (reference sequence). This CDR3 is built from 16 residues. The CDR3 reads CASSQGDRGSGNTIYF. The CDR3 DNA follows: TGTGCCAGCAGCCAAGGCGACAGGGGCTCTGGAAACACCATATATTTT.

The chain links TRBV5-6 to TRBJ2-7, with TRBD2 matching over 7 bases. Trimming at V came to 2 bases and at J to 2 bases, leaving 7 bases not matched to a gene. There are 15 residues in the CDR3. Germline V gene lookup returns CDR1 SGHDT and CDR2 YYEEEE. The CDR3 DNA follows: TGTGCCAGCAGCTTTACTAGCGCAACGCCCTACGAGCAGTACTTC. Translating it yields CASSFTSATPYEQYF.

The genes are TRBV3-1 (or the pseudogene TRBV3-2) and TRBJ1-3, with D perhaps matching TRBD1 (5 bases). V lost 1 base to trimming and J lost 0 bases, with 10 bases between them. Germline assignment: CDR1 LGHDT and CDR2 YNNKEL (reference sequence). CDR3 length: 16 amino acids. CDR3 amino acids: CASSQATGDSGNTIYF. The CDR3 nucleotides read TGTGCCAGCAGCCAAGCTACAGGCGACTCTGGAAACACCATATATTTT.

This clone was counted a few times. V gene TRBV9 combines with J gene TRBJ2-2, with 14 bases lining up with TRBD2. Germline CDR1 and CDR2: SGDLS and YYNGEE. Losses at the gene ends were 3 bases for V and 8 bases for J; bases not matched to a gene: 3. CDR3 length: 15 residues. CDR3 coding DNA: TGTGCCAGCAGCGCGGGACTAGCGGGAGTGGGGGAGCTGTTTTTT. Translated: CASSAGLAGVGELFF.

CDR3 DNA: TGTGCCAGCAGCTCGAAGTCCCGGACTAGCGGGAGAAGCGACGAGCAGTACTTC. Translated: CASSSKSRTSGRSDEQYF. This rearrangement joins TRBV7-2 to TRBJ2-7, with 13 positions matching TRBD2. Germline V gives CDR1 SGHTA, CDR2 FQGNSA. The CDR3 length is 18 residues. V shed 4 bases and J 5 bases; nucleotides not matched to a gene: 14.

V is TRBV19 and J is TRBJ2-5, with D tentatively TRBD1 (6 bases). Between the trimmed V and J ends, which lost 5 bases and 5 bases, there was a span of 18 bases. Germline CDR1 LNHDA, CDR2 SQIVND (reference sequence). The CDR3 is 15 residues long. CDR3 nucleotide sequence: TGTGCCAGTAGTTCCTCAGGGGTTCGTTCGGAGACCCAGTACTTC. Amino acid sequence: CASSSSGVRSETQYF. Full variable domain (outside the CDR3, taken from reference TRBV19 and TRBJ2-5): DGGITQSPKYLFRKEGQNVTLSCEQNLNHDAMYWYRQDPGQGLRLIYYSQIVNDFQKGDIAEGYSVSREKKESFPLTVTSAQKNPTAFYLCASSSSGVRSETQYFGPGTRLLVL.

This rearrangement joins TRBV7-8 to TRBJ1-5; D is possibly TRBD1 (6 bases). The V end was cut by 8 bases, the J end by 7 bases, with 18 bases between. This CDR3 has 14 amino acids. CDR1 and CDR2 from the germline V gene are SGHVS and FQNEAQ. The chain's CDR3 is CASSRGGAGQPQHF. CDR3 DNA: TGTGCCAGCTCTAGGGGGGGGGCAGGGCAGCCCCAGCATTTT.

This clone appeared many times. CDR3 protein: CASRDRDLQLYEQYF. The CDR3 region has the DNA TGTGCCAGCAGGGACAGAGATCTACAACTATACGAGCAGTACTTC. V gene TRBV11-1 combines with J gene TRBJ2-7, with a weak D call TRBD1 (6 bases). This CDR3 region has 15 residues. Between the trimmed V and J ends, which lost 6 bases and 4 bases, there was a span of 19 bases. Looked up from germline, CDR1 is SGHAT and CDR2 is FQDESV (reference sequence).

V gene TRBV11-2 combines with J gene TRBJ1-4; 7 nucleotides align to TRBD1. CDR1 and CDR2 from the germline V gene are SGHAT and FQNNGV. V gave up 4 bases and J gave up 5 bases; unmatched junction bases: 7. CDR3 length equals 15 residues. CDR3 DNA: TGTGCCAGCAGCTCCTACCGGGACAGCAATGAAAAACTGTTTTTT. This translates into CASSSYRDSNEKLFF.

The CDR3: CASSPWEEPFGTQYF. The CDR3 nucleotides read TGTGCCAGCTCACCTTGGGAGGAACCCTTTGGTACGCAGTATTTT. This sequence joins TRBV18 and TRBJ2-3; D possibly corresponds to TRBD2 (6 bases). Per germline, CDR1 KGHSH and CDR2 LQKENI. The CDR3 runs to 15 residues. V was shortened by 3 bases and J by 8 bases, with 18 bases between the two germline ends.

CDR3 sequence reads: CASSAHVRTSGYNEQFF. The CDR3 region has the DNA TGTGCCAGCAGCGCCCACGTTCGGACTAGCGGCTACAATGAGCAGTTCTTC. This chain links TRBV9 with TRBJ2-1; 10 bases match TRBD2. This CDR3 has 17 amino acids. V trimming: 3 bases; J trimming: 3 bases; junction bases outside the gene matches: 9. CDR1 and CDR2 from the germline V gene are SGDLS and YYNGEE.

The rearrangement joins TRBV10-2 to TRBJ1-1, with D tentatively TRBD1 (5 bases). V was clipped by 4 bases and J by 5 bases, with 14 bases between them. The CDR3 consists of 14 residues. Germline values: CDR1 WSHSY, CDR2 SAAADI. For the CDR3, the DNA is TGCGCCAGCAGTGGATCGACGGGGGAAACTGAAGCTTTCTTT. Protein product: CASSGSTGETEAFF.

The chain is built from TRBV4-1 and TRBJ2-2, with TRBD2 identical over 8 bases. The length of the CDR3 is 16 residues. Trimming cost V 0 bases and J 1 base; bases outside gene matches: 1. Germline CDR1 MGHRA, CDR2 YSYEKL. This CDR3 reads CASSQDAGGNTGELFF. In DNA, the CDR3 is TGCGCCAGCAGCCAAGATGCGGGGGGGAACACCGGGGAGCTGTTTTTT.

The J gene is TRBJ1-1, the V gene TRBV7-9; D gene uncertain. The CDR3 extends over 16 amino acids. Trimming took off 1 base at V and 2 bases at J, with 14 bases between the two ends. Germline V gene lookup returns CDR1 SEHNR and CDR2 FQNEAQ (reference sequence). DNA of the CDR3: TGTGCCAGCAGCTTAGACGCACTGAGGGCAAACACTGAAGCTTTCTTT. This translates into CASSLDALRANTEAFF. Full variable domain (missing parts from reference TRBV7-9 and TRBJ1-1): DTGVSQNPRHKITKRGQNVTFRCDPISEHNRLYWYRQTLGQGPEFLTYFQNEAQLEKSRLLSDRFSAERPKGSFSTLEIQRTEQGDSAMYLCASSLDALRANTEAFFGQGTRLTVV.

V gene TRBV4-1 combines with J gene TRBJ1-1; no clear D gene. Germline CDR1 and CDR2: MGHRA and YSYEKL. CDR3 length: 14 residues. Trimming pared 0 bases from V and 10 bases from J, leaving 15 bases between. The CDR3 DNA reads TGCGCCAGCAGCCAAGACCCGGGTCTTTCCGGAGCTTTCTTT. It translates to CASSQDPGLSGAFF.

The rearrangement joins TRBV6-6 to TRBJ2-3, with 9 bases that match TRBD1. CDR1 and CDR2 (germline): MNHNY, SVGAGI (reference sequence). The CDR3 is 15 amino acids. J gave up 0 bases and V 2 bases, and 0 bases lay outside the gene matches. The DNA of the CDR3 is TGTGCCAGCAGTTACGGACAGGGGAGCACAGATACGCAGTATTTT. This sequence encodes CASSYGQGSTDTQYF.

CDR3 region: CASSLTRSNTGELFF. The DNA for the CDR3 is TGTGCCAGCAGTTTGACACGTTCGAACACCGGGGAGCTGTTTTTT. This rearrangement joins TRBV6-5 to TRBJ2-2; D gene ambiguous. Germline CDR1 MNHEY, CDR2 SVGAGI. Trimming cost V 4 bases and J 0 bases, with 9 bases left between them. This CDR3 region has 15 residues.

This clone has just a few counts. The CDR3 is CASSRTGGAYNEQFF. Written as DNA, the CDR3 is TGCGCCAGCAGCCGCACAGGGGGCGCATACAATGAGCAGTTCTTC. The rearrangement uses TRBV4-1 and TRBJ2-1; 9 bases align to TRBD1. CDR1 MGHRA and CDR2 YSYEKL come from the germline V gene. The trim removed 4 bases at V and 4 bases at J, leaving 5 bases unmatched. The CDR3 has 15 amino acids.

The CDR3 region is CASSPDRSYGYTF. The CDR3 DNA sequence: TGTGCCAGCAGCCCCGACAGGAGCTATGGCTACACCTTC. The rearrangement uses TRBV11-2 and TRBJ1-2, with a tentative D call TRBD1 (6 bases). Looked up from germline, CDR1 is SGHAT and CDR2 is FQNNGV. This CDR3 spans 13 amino acids. Trimming stripped 5 bases from V and 4 bases from J, with 11 bases between.

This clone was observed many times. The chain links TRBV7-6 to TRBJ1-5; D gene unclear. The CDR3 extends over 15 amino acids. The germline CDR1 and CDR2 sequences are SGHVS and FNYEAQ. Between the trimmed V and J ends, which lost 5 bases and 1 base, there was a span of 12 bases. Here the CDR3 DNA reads TGTGCCAGCAGCCCCCAGGCTGACAGCAATCAGCCCCAGCATTTT. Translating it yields CASSPQADSNQPQHF.